A single sample is the source of the 14 T cell receptor beta chains below, sequenced in a study of CD8 T cells in ankylosing spondylitis. The study's findings and limits: Within ankylosing spondylitis blood, a TCR beta motif made up of under 10 highly homologous variants appeared to be characteristic.

No cognate antigen is known for these TCRs. TCRdb recomputed calls from the 5' RACE reads with MiXCR, one row per CDR3 protein. The sample yields about 540,000 distinct CDR3 sequences, roughly an eighth seen once. Sequenced sample: blood, either unsorted or a sorted T cell fraction (not recorded which). The receptors stem from a male donor with ankylosing spondylitis.

This clonotype was detected only a few times. The V and J genes are TRBV3-1 and TRBJ1-5, with 8 nucleotides matching TRBD1. The CDR3 has 14 amino acids. Germline V gene lookup returns CDR1 LGHDT and CDR2 YNNKEL (reference sequence). Losses at the gene ends were 1 base for V and 5 bases for J; bases not matched to a gene: 1. CDR3 coding DNA: TGTGCCAGCAGCCAAGTGACAGGGGATCAGCCCCAGCATTTT. Protein: CASSQVTGDQPQHF.

This clonotype was found many times. The V gene is TRBV4-1, the J gene TRBJ1-5, with D unresolved. V was pared by 4 bases and J by 0 bases, with 13 bases between. The CDR3 loop spans 16 amino acids. Germline V CDR1 and CDR2: MGHRA, YSYEKL. This chain's CDR3 is CASSPGLTYSNQPQHF. CDR3 in DNA: TGCGCCAGCAGCCCGGGCCTGACCTATAGCAATCAGCCCCAGCATTTT.

V usage is TRBV27 and J usage is TRBJ1-1; maybe TRBD1 (5 bases). Germline V gene data show CDR1 as MNHEY and CDR2 as SMNVEV (reference sequence). The length of the CDR3 is 15 residues. Deletions cut 6 bases from V and 0 bases from J, with 14 bases between. The CDR3 loop reads CASSNLRQMNTEAFF. CDR3 sequence (DNA): TGTGCCAGCAGCAACCTAAGACAGATGAACACTGAAGCTTTCTTT.

The chain uses TRBV13 and TRBJ2-7, with D uncertain. V gave up 10 bases and J gave up 3 bases, with 13 bases separating them. The germline CDR1 and CDR2 sequences are PRHDT and FYEKMQ (reference sequence). This CDR3 has 12 amino acids. The CDR3 DNA sequence: TGTGCCACCGTCACGAGAGACTACGAGCAGTACTTC. Translation gives CATVTRDYEQYF.

The rearrangement uses TRBV7-7 and TRBJ2-2, with D unclear. CDR1 and CDR2 from the germline V gene are SSHAT and FNYEAQ (reference sequence). The CDR3 consists of 13 residues. V was trimmed by 1 base and J by 8 bases, leaving 8 bases between them. The CDR3 spells CASSLDREGELFF. The CDR3 coding sequence is TGTGCCAGCAGCTTAGACCGTGAGGGGGAGCTGTTTTTT.

The chain is built from TRBV20-1 and TRBJ2-7; 8 bases line up with TRBD1. Unmatched junction bases numbered 9, after V lost 4 bases and J lost 7 bases. The length of the CDR3 is 13 residues. CDR1 DFQATT and CDR2 SNEGSKA come from the germline V gene (reference sequence). CDR3 in amino acids: CSAIFRGRQEQYF. For the CDR3, the DNA is TGCAGTGCTATTTTCAGGGGGCGTCAGGAGCAGTACTTC.

The chain employs TRBV12-3 or TRBV12-4 and TRBJ1-5; D uncertain. The V end lost 1 base, the J end lost 2 bases, and 6 bases lay between the germline ends. This CDR3 is 14 amino acids long. This CDR3 is CASSLVVRNQPQHF. In DNA, the CDR3 is TGTGCCAGCAGTTTAGTTGTACGCAATCAGCCCCAGCATTTT.

The chain uses TRBV20-1 and TRBJ2-7, with D possibly being TRBD1 (7 bases). The CDR3 is made up of 12 amino acids. Germline V gene sequence: CDR1 DFQATT, CDR2 SNEGSKA (reference sequence). Trimming stripped 6 bases from V and 8 bases from J, with 17 bases between. CDR3 amino acids: CSARGVPAKQYF. The CDR3, as DNA: TGCAGTGCCAGGGGGGTCCCCGCGAAGCAGTACTTC.

The chain links TRBV5-1 to TRBJ2-3; D is possibly TRBD1 or TRBD2 (5 bases each). The CDR3 totals 15 residues. Per germline, CDR1 SGHRS and CDR2 YFSETQ. V lost 3 bases, J lost 0 bases, and 11 bases lay in between. The DNA for the CDR3 is TGCGCCAGCAGCTCCGGGGCGGCTAGCACAGATACGCAGTATTTT. Amino acid sequence: CASSSGAASTDTQYF. Complete variable domain (other parts from reference TRBV5-1 and TRBJ2-3): KAGVTQTPRYLIKTRGQQVTLSCSPISGHRSVSWYQQTPGQGLQFLFEYFSETQRNKGNFPGRFSGRQFSNSRSEMNVSTLELGDSALYLCASSSGAASTDTQYFGPGTRLTVL.

The chain employs TRBV3-1 and TRBJ2-5; 8 positions match TRBD1. The germline CDR1 and CDR2 sequences are LGHDT and YNNKEL (reference sequence). V lost 0 bases to trimming and J lost 4 bases; unmatched junction nucleotides: 4. The CDR3 loop spans 15 amino acids. CDR3 in amino acids: CASSQDQGARETQYF. CDR3 nucleotides: TGTGCCAGCAGCCAAGATCAGGGGGCGCGAGAGACCCAGTACTTC.

The chain links TRBV9 to TRBJ2-1; TRBD2 matches at 11 bases. The CDR3 sequence is 16 residues long. V was clipped by 0 bases and J by 2 bases; unmatched bases: 1. The germline V gene has CDR1 SGDLS and CDR2 YYNGEE. The CDR3 protein is CASSVGGLAAYNEQFF. The CDR3 nucleotides are TGTGCCAGCAGCGTAGGGGGACTAGCGGCCTACAATGAGCAGTTCTTC.

This clonotype was observed a few times. CDR3 sequence: CSVAKELNFQETQYF. The CDR3 region has the DNA TGCAGCGTTGCGAAGGAACTAAACTTTCAAGAGACCCAGTACTTC. The chain links TRBV29-1 to TRBJ2-5, with unresolved D. V dropped 4 bases and J dropped 2 bases, with 17 bases sitting between them. The CDR3 runs to 15 residues. Germline assignment: CDR1 SQVTM and CDR2 ANQGSEA.

This clonotype was detected ten times or more. The genes are TRBV5-1 and TRBJ2-3, with TRBD1 matching 8 bases. V lost 1 base and J lost 3; bases outside the gene matches: 7. The germline V gene has CDR1 SGHRS and CDR2 YFSETQ. This CDR3 spans 16 amino acids. The CDR3 loop is CASSLRVTGDTDTQYF. CDR3 sequence (DNA): TGCGCCAGCAGCTTGCGCGTGACAGGGGATACAGATACGCAGTATTTT.

The chain couples TRBV24-1 to TRBJ2-3; D remains ambiguous. V was pared by 3 bases and J by 2 bases, with 2 bases between. This CDR3 comprises 12 residues. Germline values: CDR1 KGHDR, CDR2 SFDVKD. The CDR3 DNA follows: TGTGCCACCAGTGATCACACAGATACGCAGTATTTT. It yields the protein CATSDHTDTQYF.